The source of this TCR beta chain is a study of blood T cell repertoires in COVID-19. The wider study: The United States, Italy and Spain were the sources of the acute and convalescent COVID-19 samples. T cells, B-cell-depleted T cells, or PBMCs provided the cDNA or gDNA that served as material.

This clone showed up just once. As handled by the study authors: Quantification of nucleated cells was approximated via reference gene primer amplification. Sequencing was performed with immunoSEQ multiplex PCR; in TCRdb, only in-frame clones are kept and a portion is missing. The D gene and trimming were derived from the DNA, and the V and J assignments and clone size from that table. The table has about 140,000 clones, around 90% seen once. Germline assignment: CDR1 MNHNS and CDR2 SASEGT. This CDR3 region has 15 residues. V gave up 3 bases and J gave up 0 bases; unmatched junction bases: 2. The chain recombines TRBV6-1 with TRBJ2-1; 7 bases line up with TRBD1. The material sequenced was peripheral blood. This TCR came from a man between 60 and 75 years old with active or convalescent COVID-19. This chain's CDR3 is CASSETGSSYNEQFF. CDR3 sequence (DNA): TGTGCCAGCAGTGAGACAGGGAGCTCCTACAATGAGCAGTTCTTC.